Below are 21 T cell receptor beta chains sequenced from a single sample in a study of cytomegalovirus exposure and HLA in healthy donors (dated 2017 in TCRdb). Preparation of the library involved the immunoSEQ multiplex PCR assay. For the multiplex PCR, a mixture combining 60 forward primers for TCR Vbeta segments and 13 reverse primers for TCR Jbeta segments was used. Sourced from immuneACCESS, this table was stored by TCRdb with only in-frame sequences that have V and J called. A share of the clones is absent; for the studies checked, an unresolved V gene accounts for under half, and the remainder has no known explanation. This sample holds over 100,000 clones; 81% were observed only once. More than 2% of the sample is held by the ten biggest clonotypes. Input material: PBMCs. These receptors were obtained from a woman in her twenties or thirties in good health and CMV-seronegative.

This chain links TRBV29-1 with TRBJ1-2; D possibly corresponds to TRBD1 (5 bases). The CDR3 has 13 residues. The V gene lost 4 bases and the J gene lost 3 bases, with 12 bases spanning the gap. Looked up from germline, CDR1 is SQVTM and CDR2 is ANQGSEA. The CDR3 is CSVVGRADYGYTF. CDR3 DNA sequence: TGCAGCGTTGTGGGCAGGGCGGACTATGGCTACACCTTC.

The chain employs TRBV20-1 and TRBJ2-7; a possible D gene is TRBD1 (6 bases). Germline-derived CDR1 and CDR2 are DFQATT and SNEGSKA (reference sequence). Trimming stripped 3 bases from V and 6 bases from J, with 9 bases between. This CDR3 has 11 residues. CDR3 residues: CSAREDSEQYF. CDR3 sequence (DNA): TGCAGTGCTAGGGAGGACAGCGAGCAGTACTTC.

The chain links TRBV2 to TRBJ2-7; unclear D gene. This CDR3 comprises 15 residues. V was shortened by 1 base and J by 5 bases, with 15 bases between the two germline ends. CDR1 SNHLY and CDR2 FYNNEI come from the germline V gene. The CDR3 sequence: CASSEGPVDSHEQYF. The DNA for the CDR3 is TGTGCCAGCAGTGAAGGGCCAGTAGATAGCCACGAGCAGTACTTC.

The CDR3 region is CASSDSAGQGSKAFF. In nucleotides, the CDR3 is TGCGCCAGCAGTGATTCCGCTGGACAGGGCAGTAAAGCTTTCTTT. This chain uses TRBV10-1 with TRBJ1-1, with 8 bases lining up with TRBD1. The CDR3 loop spans 15 amino acids. V was pared by 3 bases and J by 9 bases, with 12 bases of the junction left unmatched. CDR1 and CDR2 from the germline V gene are WNHNN and SYGVQD (reference sequence).

Regarding this clone: The junction and the germline gene differ at one end; a read error may be behind it. This chain links TRBV7-9 with TRBJ2-5; 8 bases are shared with TRBD2. Germline loops: CDR1 SEHNR, CDR2 FQNEAQ (reference sequence). CDR3 size: 16 residues. In DNA, the CDR3 is TGTTCCAGCAGCAGGAAGCGGGAGATCCTTCTTGAGACCCAGTACTTC. It is translated as CSSSRKREILLETQYF.

V is TRBV5-6 and J is TRBJ2-3; 9 nucleotides align to TRBD2. The J segment lost 1 base and the V segment lost 4 bases, leaving 7 bases of the junction unmatched. The CDR3 spans 16 residues. Germline V lookup: CDR1 SGHDT, CDR2 YYEEEE. Written as DNA, the CDR3 is TGTGCCAGCAGCCCGCGTAGCGGGAGTGGCACAGATACGCAGTATTTT. Amino acid sequence: CASSPRSGSGTDTQYF.

This clone was observed once. The rearrangement uses TRBV10-3 and TRBJ1-1, with 7 bases matching TRBD1. The ends lost 9 bases at V and 5 bases at J; junction bases unmatched: 6. This CDR3 spans 12 amino acids. Germline lookup yields CDR1 ENHRY and CDR2 SYGVKD. Here the CDR3 DNA reads TGTGCCATGGGAACAGGGGCTACTGAAGCTTTCTTT. The encoded protein is CAMGTGATEAFF.

J is TRBJ2-1 and V is TRBV5-1, with a tentative D call TRBD2 (6 bases). CDR3 length: 13 residues. Trimming stripped 2 bases from V and 6 bases from J, with 9 bases between. The V gene's germline CDR1 is SGHRS and CDR2 YFSETQ. The CDR3 here is CASSFVEGNEQFF. The CDR3 nucleotides read TGCGCCAGCAGCTTCGTGGAGGGCAATGAGCAGTTCTTC.

The rearrangement joins TRBV6-5 to TRBJ2-1; D gene unclear. The CDR3 is 12 amino acids. The V and J ends lost 7 bases and 9 bases respectively, with 13 bases between them. From germline, CDR1 is MNHEY and CDR2 SVGAGI. As DNA, the CDR3 is TGTGCCAGCACCCGGTCGGGTAGTGAGCAGTTCTTC. Amino acid sequence: CASTRSGSEQFF.

The V and J genes are TRBV28 and TRBJ1-5; a possible D gene is TRBD1 (6 bases). The CDR3 runs 16 residues. Germline V lookup: CDR1 MDHEN, CDR2 SYDVKM. V was cut by 6 bases and J by 5 bases, with 20 bases left in between. CDR3 in DNA: TGTGCCAGCAGCCAACCTCGACAGGCGGCCCATCAGCCCCAGCATTTT. Amino acid sequence: CASSQPRQAAHQPQHF.

This clone was observed a few times. V and J are TRBV7-9 and TRBJ1-2, with no clear D. CDR1 and CDR2 (germline): SEHNR, FQNEAQ (reference sequence). CDR3 length: 14 residues. With 2 bases removed from V and 4 bases from J, the gap between germline ends came to 11 bases. The CDR3 nucleotides read TGTGCCAGCAGCTTACCTGTGCGCGGCTATGGCTACACCTTC. Amino acids: CASSLPVRGYGYTF.

This chain joins TRBV21-1 and TRBJ2-7; the table's D call TRBD2 went unverified against the DNA. TRBV21-1 is a pseudogene segment. This CDR3 has 12 residues. The CDR3 spells CASSSRAYEQYF. As DNA, the CDR3 is TGTGCCAGCAGCAGTAGAGCCTACGAGCAGTACTTC.

The table lists this clone with a few counts. The rearrangement joins TRBV11-2 to TRBJ2-3; 9 bases are shared with TRBD2. J lost 7 bases, V lost 6 bases, and 23 bases had no gene match. Germline CDR1 reads SGHAT; CDR2 reads FQNNGV. This CDR3 comprises 19 residues. The CDR3 region has the DNA TGTGCCAGCAGAGGACTGAGAACCGGGACTAGCAGGGGGAGATATACGCAGTATTTT. Its translation is CASRGLRTGTSRGRYTQYF.

This clone was observed once. The rearrangement links TRBV27 to TRBJ2-7; 8 nucleotides agree with TRBD2. CDR1 is MNHEY, CDR2 SMNVEV, per germline (reference sequence). J was trimmed by 1 base and V by 8 bases; bases with no gene match: 4. There are 13 residues in the CDR3. CDR3 in amino acids: CASGRLASYEQYF. The CDR3, as DNA: TGTGCCAGCGGCCGACTAGCGTCCTACGAGCAGTACTTC.

This rearrangement joins TRBV9 to TRBJ1-1; 8 bases agree with TRBD1. Per germline, CDR1 SGDLS and CDR2 YYNGEE. The CDR3 is 13 amino acids. V gave up 5 bases and J gave up 5 bases; unmatched junction bases: 5. The CDR3 bases are TGTGCCAGCAGAAACACAGGGGGTACTGAAGCTTTCTTT. Protein sequence: CASRNTGGTEAFF. The entire variable domain, with the rest obtained from reference TRBV9 and TRBJ1-1, is as follows: DSGVTQTPKHLITATGQRVTLRCSPRSGDLSVYWYQQSLDQGLQFLIQYYNGEERAKGNILERFSAQQFPDLHSELNLSSLELGDSALYFCASRNTGGTEAFFGQGTRLTVV.

The chain has TRBV30 and TRBJ2-2, with TRBD1 as a possible D gene (5 bases). CDR1 is GTSNPN, CDR2 SVGIG, per germline (reference sequence). The CDR3 extends over 14 amino acids. The ends were cut back, 4 bases at V and 6 bases at J, with 15 bases in the middle. CDR3 loop: CAWMHSGAAGELFF. In nucleotides, the CDR3 is TGTGCCTGGATGCATAGTGGGGCGGCCGGGGAGCTGTTTTTT.

The chain joins TRBV5-1 to TRBJ2-7, with D possibly matching TRBD2 (6 bases). Germline V gene lookup returns CDR1 SGHRS and CDR2 YFSETQ. The CDR3 has 14 residues. V lost 6 bases, J lost 2 bases, and 15 bases lay in between. CDR3 loop: CASTRGETTYEQYF. In nucleotides, the CDR3 is TGCGCCAGCACGCGGGGAGAGACTACCTACGAGCAGTACTTC.

This chain uses TRBV27 with TRBJ1-1; possibly TRBD1 for D (5 bases). Germline CDR1 is MNHEY and CDR2 is SMNVEV (reference sequence). V shed 0 bases and J shed 11 bases, with 16 bases lying between them. The CDR3 has 14 amino acids. CDR3 sequence: CASSLSTVRGDAFF. DNA for the CDR3: TGTGCCAGCAGTTTATCGACAGTCCGGGGGGACGCTTTCTTT.

The chain joins TRBV6-5 to TRBJ1-4, with D perhaps matching TRBD1 (6 bases). The CDR3 contains 15 residues. Germline V CDR1 and CDR2: MNHEY, SVGAGI. Trimming left V 5 bases short and J 7 bases short, with 17 bases between. The CDR3 bases are TGTGCCAGCAGTACCCTTGGAAGGGGGAGTGAAAAACTGTTTTTT. This codes for CASSTLGRGSEKLFF.

The chain recombines TRBV6-1 with TRBJ2-5, with D perhaps matching TRBD2 (6 bases). V lost 6 bases, J lost 5 bases, and 16 bases lay in between. This CDR3 comprises 14 residues. The germline CDR1 and CDR2 sequences are MNHNS and SASEGT. CDR3 sequence (DNA): TGTGCCAGCAGATCTATTGGGAGGTGGGAGACCCAGTACTTC. This codes for CASRSIGRWETQYF.

The V gene is TRBV19, the J gene TRBJ1-1, with D uncertain. Looked up from germline, CDR1 is LNHDA and CDR2 is SQIVND (reference sequence). Trimming took off 5 bases at V and 5 bases at J, with 15 bases between the two ends. This CDR3 is 14 amino acids long. CDR3 sequence: CASSVREGWTEAFF. The CDR3 nucleotides are TGTGCCAGTAGTGTTCGGGAGGGCTGGACTGAAGCTTTCTTT.